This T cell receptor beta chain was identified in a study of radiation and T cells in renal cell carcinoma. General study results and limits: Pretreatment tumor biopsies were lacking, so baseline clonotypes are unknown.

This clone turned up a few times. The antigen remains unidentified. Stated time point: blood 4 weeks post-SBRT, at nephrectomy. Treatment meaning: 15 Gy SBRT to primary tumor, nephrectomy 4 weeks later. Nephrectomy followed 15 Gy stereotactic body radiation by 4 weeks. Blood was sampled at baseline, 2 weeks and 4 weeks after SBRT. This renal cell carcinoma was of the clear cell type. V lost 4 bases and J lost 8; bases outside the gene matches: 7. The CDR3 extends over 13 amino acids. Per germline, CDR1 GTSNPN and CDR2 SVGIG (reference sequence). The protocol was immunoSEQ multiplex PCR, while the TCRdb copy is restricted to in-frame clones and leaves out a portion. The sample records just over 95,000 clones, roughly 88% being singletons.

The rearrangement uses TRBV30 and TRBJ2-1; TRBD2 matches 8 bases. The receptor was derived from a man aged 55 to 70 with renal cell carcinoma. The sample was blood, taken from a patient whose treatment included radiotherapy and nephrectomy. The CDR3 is CAWTGGRRHEQFF. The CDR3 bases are TGTGCCTGGACGGGCGGGAGGCGTCATGAGCAGTTCTTC.